The 21 T cell receptor beta chains reported below all come from one sample, sequenced in a study of blood T cell repertoires in COVID-19. Data came from immunoSEQ multiplex PCR; TCRdb stores just in-frame clones and leaves some out. The sample lists 35,000 to 50,000 clones; 70% to 90% were seen once. Sequencing was performed on peripheral blood. Receptors were obtained from a man in his fifties or sixties with acute or convalescent COVID-19.

The gene calls are TRBV9 and TRBJ1-3; D remains ambiguous. Trimming left V 4 bases short and J 0 bases short, with 5 bases between. The CDR3 contains 13 residues. Looked up from germline, CDR1 is SGDLS and CDR2 is YYNGEE. CDR3 coding DNA: TGTGCCAGCAGCCCCGGCTCTGGAAACACCATATATTTT. It codes for CASSPGSGNTIYF.

The J gene is TRBJ2-5, the V gene TRBV6-6; D remains ambiguous. CDR1 and CDR2 from the germline V gene are MNHNY and SVGAGI (reference sequence). V was clipped by 5 bases and J by 4 bases, with 14 bases between them. The CDR3 is 14 amino acids. For the CDR3, the DNA is TGTGCCAGCAGTCCGAAGCGTGAAAGAGAGACCCAGTACTTC. This gives the protein CASSPKRERETQYF.

The V call is TRBV27, the J call TRBJ1-2; 8 nucleotides line up with TRBD1. The CDR3 loop spans 14 amino acids. Germline assignment: CDR1 MNHEY and CDR2 SMNVEV (reference sequence). V dropped 11 bases and J dropped 7; count of bases not matched to a gene: 15. CDR3: CAGNQGANGSGYTF. CDR3 bases: TGTGCCGGAAATCAGGGGGCGAACGGTAGTGGCTACACCTTC.

This chain joins TRBV11-2 and TRBJ2-7, with 9 nucleotides matching TRBD1. The germline gives CDR1 SGHAT, CDR2 FQNNGV. The length of the CDR3 is 16 residues. The junction had 15 bases not matched to a gene; V was cut back by 5 bases and J by 7 bases. The CDR3 sequence: CASSNLRRDRAQEQYF. The DNA of the CDR3 is TGTGCCAGCAGCAACTTGAGACGGGACAGGGCTCAAGAGCAGTACTTC.

The chain couples TRBV5-4 to TRBJ1-1; D gene ambiguous. The CDR3 covers 14 residues. In germline, CDR1 is SGHNT, CDR2 YYREEE (reference sequence). V was pared by 4 bases and J by 0 bases, with 10 bases between. In DNA form, the CDR3 reads TGTGCCAGCAGCGCGATTACTCTGAACACTGAAGCTTTCTTT. It translates to CASSAITLNTEAFF.

This clone was counted only a few times. The chain employs TRBV6-2 or TRBV6-3 and TRBJ1-1; TRBD1 is a possible D gene (5 bases). Germline CDR1 and CDR2: MNHEY and SVGEGT. V dropped 2 bases and J dropped 3 bases, with 7 bases sitting between them. The CDR3 consists of 13 residues. The CDR3 nucleotides read TGTGCCAGCAGTTACCGGGGGGACACTGAAGCTTTCTTT. It is translated as CASSYRGDTEAFF.

This clone came up a few times. The chain couples TRBV13 to TRBJ1-2; tentatively, D is TRBD1 (6 bases). Trimming removed 5 bases from V and 4 bases from J, with 17 bases in between. This CDR3 is 15 amino acids long. The germline gives CDR1 PRHDT, CDR2 FYEKMQ (reference sequence). CDR3 nucleotide sequence: TGTGCCAGCAGCCCAGGGGAAGAAGCGGTCTATGGCTACACCTTC. Residues: CASSPGEEAVYGYTF.

The chain uses TRBV2 and TRBJ1-1, with a tentative D call TRBD1 (5 bases). V was shortened by 5 bases and J by 0 bases, with 10 bases between the two germline ends. CDR1 and CDR2 (germline): SNHLY, FYNNEI. This CDR3 is 14 amino acids long. Here the CDR3 reads CASSPGMLNTEAFF. For the CDR3, the DNA is TGTGCCAGCAGTCCAGGGATGTTGAACACTGAAGCTTTCTTT.

In DNA, the CDR3 is TGTGCCACGACCCGACAGGGGATCACAGATACGCAGTATTTT. This encodes CATTRQGITDTQYF. The genes are TRBV2 and TRBJ2-3, with 8 bases that match TRBD1. V was clipped by 10 bases and J by 2 bases; unmatched bases: 8. Germline V gene sequence: CDR1 SNHLY, CDR2 FYNNEI. CDR3 length: 14 amino acids.

The V gene is TRBV2, the J gene TRBJ1-5; 10 bases fit TRBD1. Germline CDR1 SNHLY, CDR2 FYNNEI. The CDR3 extends over 17 amino acids. V dropped 5 bases and J dropped 2; count of bases not matched to a gene: 9. The CDR3 DNA is TGTGCCAGCAGTTCCCGGGACAGGGGTGTTGGCAATCAGCCCCAGCATTTT. Translation gives CASSSRDRGVGNQPQHF.

This clone was counted a single time. J is TRBJ1-2 and V is TRBV7-6; D remains unclear. This CDR3 has 13 residues. V was trimmed by 5 bases and J by 6 bases, leaving 13 bases between them. From germline, CDR1 is SGHVS and CDR2 FNYEAQ. The CDR3 reads CASSPRVIDGYTF. The CDR3 nucleotides are TGTGCCAGCAGCCCGCGCGTCATCGATGGCTACACCTTC.

The chain is built from TRBV5-1 and TRBJ1-1; tentative D call: TRBD1 (6 bases). Germline V gene sequence: CDR1 SGHRS, CDR2 YFSETQ. The CDR3 covers 14 residues. V lost 2 bases and J lost 10, with 18 bases in between. The CDR3: CASSLGGIGLGAFF. In DNA form, the CDR3 reads TGCGCCAGCAGCTTAGGGGGAATTGGGCTTGGAGCTTTCTTT.

The V call is TRBV12-5, the J call TRBJ2-3; D uncertain. Germline values: CDR1 LGHNT, CDR2 FRNRAP. The CDR3 sequence is 14 residues long. Trimming took off 2 bases at V and 1 base at J, with 7 bases between the two ends. Written as DNA, the CDR3 is TGTGCTAGTGGTTTGATAGTTCGCACAGATACGCAGTATTTT. Translation gives CASGLIVRTDTQYF.

This chain links TRBV19 with TRBJ1-5; 9 bases agree with TRBD1. V lost 5 bases, J lost 3 bases, and 5 bases stayed unmatched. The CDR3 length is 15 residues. The germline V gene has CDR1 LNHDA and CDR2 SQIVND (reference sequence). The CDR3 bases are TGTGCCAGTAGTGCCGGGACAGGGTACAATCAGCCCCAGCATTTT. This codes for CASSAGTGYNQPQHF.

CDR3 residues: CASSYSRGPSGTEAFF. As DNA, the CDR3 is TGTGCCAGCAGTTACTCGAGGGGGCCCTCGGGTACTGAAGCTTTCTTT. The chain recombines TRBV6-2 or TRBV6-3 with TRBJ1-1; 7 nucleotides agree with TRBD1. The V gene end was trimmed by 0 bases and the J gene end by 5 bases; junction bases not matched to a gene: 9. Germline V CDR1 and CDR2: MNHEY, SVGEGT. This CDR3 comprises 16 residues.

This clone was counted between two and nine times. The gene calls are TRBV21-1 and TRBJ2-5; the D call of TRBD2 is as the table states it, not checked on the DNA. TRBV21-1 counts as a pseudogene. The CDR3 extends over 16 amino acids. The chain's CDR3 is CASSKAPSPVEETQYF. As DNA, the CDR3 is TGTGCCAGCAGCAAAGCCCCGAGTCCGGTTGAAGAGACCCAGTACTTC.

V usage is TRBV7-2 and J usage is TRBJ2-7, with D maybe TRBD2 (5 bases). V lost 0 bases, J lost 3 bases, and 12 bases lay in between. This CDR3 has 15 residues. CDR1 and CDR2 (germline): SGHTA, FQGNSA. The CDR3 DNA is TGTGCCAGCAGCTTAGCCCACAGAAGCGGCTACGAGCAGTACTTC. This codes for CASSLAHRSGYEQYF. Based on the CDR3 plus reference TRBV7-2 and TRBJ2-7, the full variable domain is GAGVSQSPSNKVTEKGKDVELRCDPISGHTALYWYRQSLGQGLEFLIYFQGNSAPDKSGLPSDRFSAERTGGSVSTLTIQRTQQEDSAVYLCASSLAHRSGYEQYFGPGTRLTVT.

The genes are TRBV2 and TRBJ2-7, with D possibly being TRBD1 (6 bases). The CDR3 spans 14 residues. The V and J ends lost 4 bases and 1 base respectively, with 11 bases between them. CDR1 and CDR2 (germline): SNHLY, FYNNEI. The CDR3 nucleotides read TGTGCCAGCAGTGGGGGGCGAAGTTCCTACGAGCAGTACTTC. As protein: CASSGGRSSYEQYF. The whole variable domain, filled in from reference TRBV2 and TRBJ2-7, reads EPEVTQTPSHQVTQMGQEVILRCVPISNHLYFYWYRQILGQKVEFLVSFYNNEISEKSEIFDDQFSVERPDGSNFTLKIRSTKLEDSAMYFCASSGGRSSYEQYFGPGTRLTVT.

The rearrangement uses TRBV11-2 and TRBJ1-6; no reliable D call. This CDR3 contains 13 residues. The V and J ends lost 4 bases and 7 bases respectively, with 8 bases between them. Per germline, CDR1 SGHAT and CDR2 FQNNGV. DNA of the CDR3: TGTGCCAGCAGCTCCGACGGGAATTCACCCCTCCACTTT. Its protein product is CASSSDGNSPLHF.

This rearrangement joins TRBV27 to TRBJ2-1; 10 bases agree with TRBD2. The CDR3 runs to 16 residues. J lost 3 bases, V lost 3 bases, and 5 bases had no gene match. CDR1 is MNHEY, CDR2 SMNVEV, per germline (reference sequence). The CDR3 loop is CASSLGSGGDYNEQFF. Here the CDR3 DNA reads TGTGCCAGCAGTTTGGGAAGCGGGGGGGACTACAATGAGCAGTTCTTC.

V is TRBV11-2 and J is TRBJ2-5, with 12 bases that match TRBD2. With 0 bases clipped from V and 7 bases from J, the junction kept 12 bases outside the gene matches. Germline V gene lookup returns CDR1 SGHAT and CDR2 FQNNGV. This CDR3 is built from 18 residues. The CDR3 DNA sequence: TGTGCCAGCAGCTTAGAATCTAGCGGGGGGGCCCGGCTACGGACCCAGTACTTC. Encoded protein: CASSLESSGGARLRTQYF.